This TCR beta chain is from a study of blood T cells in healthy people across ages. Germline V gene data show CDR1 as DFQATT and CDR2 as SNEGSKA (reference sequence). The CDR3 loop spans 14 amino acids. J was trimmed by 5 bases and V by 5 bases; bases with no gene match: 9. A second PCR of about 6 to 11 cycles used a sample-barcoded 5' primer and a J-beta primer mix. In TCRdb, the 5' RACE reads were re-called with MiXCR into one record per CDR3 protein. The sample holds 550,000 to 750,000 distinct CDR3 sequences, roughly 21% seen once. Sequencing used blood. The gene calls are TRBV20-1 and TRBJ2-3; TRBD2 matches 8 bases. The origin of this receptor is a man aged 65 to 79 in good health. CDR3: CSALKRELVDTQYF. The CDR3 nucleotides are TGCAGTGCTCTCAAGCGGGAGTTGGTAGATACGCAGTATTTT.